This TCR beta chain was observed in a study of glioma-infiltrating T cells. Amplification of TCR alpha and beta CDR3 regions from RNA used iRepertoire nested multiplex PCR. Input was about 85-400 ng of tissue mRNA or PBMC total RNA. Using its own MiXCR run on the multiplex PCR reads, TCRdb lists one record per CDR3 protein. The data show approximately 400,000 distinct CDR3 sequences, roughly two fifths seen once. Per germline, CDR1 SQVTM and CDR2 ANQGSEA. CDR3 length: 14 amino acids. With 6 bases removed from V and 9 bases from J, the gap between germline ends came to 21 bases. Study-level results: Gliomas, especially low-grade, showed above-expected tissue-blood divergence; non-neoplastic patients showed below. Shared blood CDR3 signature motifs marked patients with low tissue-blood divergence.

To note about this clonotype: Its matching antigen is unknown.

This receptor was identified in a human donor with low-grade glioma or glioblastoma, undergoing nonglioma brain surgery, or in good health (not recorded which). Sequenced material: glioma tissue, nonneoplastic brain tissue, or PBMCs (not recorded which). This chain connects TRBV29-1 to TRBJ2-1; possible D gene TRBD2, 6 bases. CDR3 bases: TGCAGCGTCCAAGCGGAACCACTGCGGGGTGAGCAGTTCTTC. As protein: CSVQAEPLRGEQFF.